This TCR beta chain was captured by sequencing in a study of cytomegalovirus exposure and HLA in healthy donors. 60 Vbeta and 13 Jbeta primers were used in PCR. Using immunoSEQ multiplex PCR, the repertoire was profiled, and TCRdb retains in-frame clones only, with some absent. The table shows roughly 120,000 clones, with nearly 80% occurring only once. Sequences were obtained from PBMCs. The sequence came from a woman under 40 in good health and CMV-seronegative.

CDR3 sequence (DNA): TGTGCCAGCAGTTCAACGCGGACAGCTGGAAACACCATATATTTT. Its protein is CASSSTRTAGNTIYF. The gene calls are TRBV7-2 and TRBJ1-3; D may be TRBD1 (6 bases). The germline gives CDR1 SGHTA, CDR2 FQGNSA. Trimming left V 6 bases short and J 2 bases short, with 14 bases between. The CDR3 spans 15 residues.